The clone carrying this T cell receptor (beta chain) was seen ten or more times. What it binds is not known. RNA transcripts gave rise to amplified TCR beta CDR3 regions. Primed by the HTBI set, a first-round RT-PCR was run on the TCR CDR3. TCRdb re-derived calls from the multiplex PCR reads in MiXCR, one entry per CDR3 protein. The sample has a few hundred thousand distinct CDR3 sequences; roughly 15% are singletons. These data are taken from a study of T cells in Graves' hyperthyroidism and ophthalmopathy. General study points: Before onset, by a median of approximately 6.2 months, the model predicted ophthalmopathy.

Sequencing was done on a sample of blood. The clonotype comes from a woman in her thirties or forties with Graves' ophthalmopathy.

The CDR3 region is CASSDWNPGTEAFF. Written as DNA, the CDR3 is TGTGCCAGCAGTGACTGGAACCCGGGCACTGAAGCTTTCTTT. The chain recombines TRBV2 with TRBJ1-1; D is undetermined. The V and J ends lost 3 bases and 4 bases respectively, with 12 bases between them. Germline V gives CDR1 SNHLY, CDR2 FYNNEI. The CDR3 spans 14 residues.